This is a list of T cell receptor beta chains from one sample in a study of shared clonotypes between healthy human individuals. Using immunoSEQ multiplex PCR, the repertoire was profiled, and TCRdb retains in-frame clones only, with some absent. Of about 480,000 clones listed, about 75% are singletons. The specimen sequenced was PBMCs. These receptors all stem from a woman aged 40 to 49 in good health. Some clones in this sample may be carry-over from other donors' samples. Both conserved end residues are part of each CDR3. A D gene is named only where the DNA matches it firmly. Only some rows state a clone size, as once, few, many or a class for expanded clones.

D	J	V	size	CDR3	DNA
TRBD1	TRBJ2-1	TRBV2	NA	CASGDRVTYNEQFF	TGTGCCAGCGGCGACAGGGTTACATACAATGAGCAGTTCTTC
NA	TRBJ1-1	TRBV19	NA	CASSIARGLGTEAFF	TGTGCCAGTAGTATAGCCAGGGGCCTGGGCACTGAAGCTTTCTTT
NA	TRBJ1-6	TRBV30	NA	CAWSGGPNSPLHF	TGTGCCTGGAGTGGGGGGCCTAATTCACCCCTCCACTTT
NA	TRBJ1-1	TRBV29-1	NA	CSVEEGLGTFF	TGCAGCGTTGAAGAAGGACTTGGAACTTTCTTT
NA	TRBJ1-2	TRBV6-1	NA	CASSREGLGGYTF	TGTGCCAGCAGCAGAGAGGGGCTGGGGGGCTACACCTTC
NA	TRBJ2-1	TRBV7-2	NA	CASSFRRSSYNEQFF	TGTGCCAGCAGCTTCCGGCGAAGCTCCTACAATGAGCAGTTCTTC
NA	TRBJ2-2	TRBV6-5	many	CASSYSTVNTGELFF	TGTGCCAGCAGTTACTCGACGGTGAACACCGGGGAGCTGTTTTTT
NA	TRBJ2-5	TRBV2	NA	CASSRGLQETQYF	TGTGCCAGCAGCCGGGGGTTACAAGAGACCCAGTACTTC
NA	TRBJ2-6	TRBV11-2	NA	CASSSQGSGANVLTF	TGTGCCAGCAGCTCACAGGGCTCTGGGGCCAACGTCCTGACTTTC
TRBD1	TRBJ1-2	TRBV4-3	once	CASSQGSGQNYGYTF	TGCGCCAGCAGCCAAGGGTCGGGACAGAACTATGGCTACACCTTC
TRBD1	TRBJ2-7	TRBV7-2	few	CASSLTTPGQVAYEQYF	TGTGCCAGCAGCTTAACAACTCCGGGACAGGTGGCTTACGAGCAGTACTTC
NA	TRBJ2-3	TRBV5-1	once	CASRTQVDTDTQYF	TGCGCCAGCAGAACTCAGGTGGACACAGATACGCAGTATTTT
TRBD2	TRBJ2-7	TRBV10-3	NA	CAITASGSYEQYF	TGTGCCATCACGGCTAGCGGGAGCTACGAGCAGTACTTC
TRBD1	TRBJ2-1	TRBV10-1	NA	CASSERPGQGYNEQFF	TGCGCCAGCAGTGAGAGACCGGGACAGGGCTACAATGAGCAGTTCTTC